This note documents a single T cell receptor beta chain sequence. Clones were sequenced by immunoSEQ multiplex PCR, and TCRdb holds only the in-frame ones, with some missing. The table has tens of thousands of clones, roughly 80% seen once. The data were obtained in a study of blood T cell repertoires in COVID-19. About the study: The samples span acute and convalescent COVID-19 from the United States, Italy and Spain. The analysed material was cDNA or gDNA that came from T cells, B-cell-depleted T cells, or PBMCs.

It was during active infection that Seattle patients were enrolled and then longitudinally followed. CDR1 SGHTA and CDR2 FQGTGA come from the germline V gene. The CDR3 totals 14 residues. Trimming removed 3 bases from V and 5 bases from J, with 13 bases in between. Sequencing used peripheral blood. The clonotype originates from a man in his 70s with COVID-19, enrolled during active disease. This chain uses TRBV7-3 with TRBJ1-1, with D perhaps TRBD1 (6 bases). The CDR3 protein is CASSLGHEGTEAFF. CDR3 nucleotides: TGTGCCAGCAGCTTGGGACACGAGGGGACTGAAGCTTTCTTT. The whole variable domain, remainder taken from reference TRBV7-3 and TRBJ1-1, is GAGVSQTPSNKVTEKGKYVELRCDPISGHTALYWYRQSLGQGPEFLIYFQGTGAADDSGLPNDRFFAVRPEGSVSTLKIQRTERGDSAVYLCASSLGHEGTEAFFGQGTRLTVV.